The T cell receptor beta chain described here comes from a study of cytomegalovirus exposure and HLA in healthy donors. Regarding the study as a whole: A later analysis linked some 17,000 TCR beta sequences to HLA alleles at 0.05 false discovery rate. What TCR beta sequences reportedly achieved was accurate prediction of HLA-A and HLA-B alleles in most subjects.

Remarks on this clone: Its cognate antigen is unknown.

Both 60 Vbeta primers and 13 Jbeta primers went into the PCR. The method was immunoSEQ multiplex PCR; TCRdb's version includes in-frame clones alone and lacks a portion of them. The sample lists about 180,000 clones, around 81% seen once, with approximately 2% in the top ten. Trimming took off 1 base at V and 2 bases at J, with 9 bases between the two ends. The CDR3 has 16 residues. Germline V gives CDR1 LGHNA, CDR2 YSLEER. Nominal health characterized the donors when sampled, though unrecorded immune exposures were likely. The chain links TRBV4-3 to TRBJ2-6; D remains unclear. This receptor was identified in a woman in her twenties or thirties in good health and CMV-seronegative. The material sequenced was PBMCs. CDR3 loop: CASSQALIPGANVLTF. The CDR3, as DNA: TGCGCCAGCAGCCAAGCCCTAATTCCTGGGGCCAACGTCCTGACTTTC.